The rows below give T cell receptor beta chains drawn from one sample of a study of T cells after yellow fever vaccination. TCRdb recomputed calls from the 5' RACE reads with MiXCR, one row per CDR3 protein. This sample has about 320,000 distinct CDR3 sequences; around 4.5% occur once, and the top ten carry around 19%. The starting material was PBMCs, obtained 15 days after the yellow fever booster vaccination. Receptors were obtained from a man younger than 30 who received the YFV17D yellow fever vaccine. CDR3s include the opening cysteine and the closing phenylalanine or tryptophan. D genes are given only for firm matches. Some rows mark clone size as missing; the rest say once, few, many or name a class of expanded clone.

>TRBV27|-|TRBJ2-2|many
TGTGCCAGCAGTTTATCGGTTAGGGGGTCAGCGGGCACCGGGGAGCTGTTTTTT
CASSLSVRGSAGTGELFF
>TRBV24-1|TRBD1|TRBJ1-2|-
TGTGCCACCAGTTCCCGGGACAGGGAACGGGGCTATGGCTACACCTTC
CATSSRDRERGYGYTF
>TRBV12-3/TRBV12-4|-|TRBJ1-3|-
TGTGCCAGCGAGGTTTTCTCTGGAAACACCATATATTTT
CASEVFSGNTIYF
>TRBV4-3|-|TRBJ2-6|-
TGCGCCAGCAGCCAGCTCACCGCTAACCTTGGGCCGCTTTCCGGGGCCAACGTCCTGACTTTC
CASSQLTANLGPLSGANVLTF
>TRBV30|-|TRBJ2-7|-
TGTGCCTGGAGTCTGGCCTACGAGCAGTACTTC
CAWSLAYEQYF
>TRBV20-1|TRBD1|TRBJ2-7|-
TGCAGTGCTAGCCCCCCAGGGGGTCGTAACGAGCAGTACTTC
CSASPPGGRNEQYF
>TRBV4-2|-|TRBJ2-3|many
TGTGCCAGCAGCCAAGATCGGGTTAGCACAGATACGCAGTATTTT
CASSQDRVSTDTQYF
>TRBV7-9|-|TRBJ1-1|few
TGTGCCAGCAGCACCCTTTACACTGAAGCTTTCTTT
CASSTLYTEAFF
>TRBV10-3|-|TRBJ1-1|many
TGTGCCATCAGGGGTGGTTCTAACACTGAAGCTTTCTTT
CAIRGGSNTEAFF
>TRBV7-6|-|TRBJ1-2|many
TGTGCCAGCAGCTCCGGGCAGGTCTATGGCTACACCTTC
CASSSGQVYGYTF
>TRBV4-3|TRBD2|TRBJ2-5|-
TGCGCCAGCAGCCAAGATCTTTTGGGGGGGGGTACAAGAGAGACCCAGTACTTC
CASSQDLLGGGTRETQYF
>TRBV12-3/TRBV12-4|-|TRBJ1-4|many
TGTGCCAGCAGTTTAGCTGGTGAAAAACTGTTTTTT
CASSLAGEKLFF
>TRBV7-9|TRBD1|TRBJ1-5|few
TGTGCCAGCAGCAGGACAGGGCAAAATCAGCCCCAGCATTTT
CASSRTGQNQPQHF
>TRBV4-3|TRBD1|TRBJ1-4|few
TGCGCCAGCAGCCAAGATTTAGGGGGCTTCCATGAAAAACTGTTTTTT
CASSQDLGGFHEKLFF
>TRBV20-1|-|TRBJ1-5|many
TGCAGTGCTAGAGACGCCGGCGGCCCTGGCAATCAGCCCCAGCATTTT
CSARDAGGPGNQPQHF
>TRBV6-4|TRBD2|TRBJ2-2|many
TGTGCCAGCAGTGCTAGCGGGGACACCGGGGAGCTGTTTTTT
CASSASGDTGELFF
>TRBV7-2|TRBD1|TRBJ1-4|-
TGTGCCAGCAGCCCCAGACAGGGGGCCGAAAAACTGTTTTTT
CASSPRQGAEKLFF
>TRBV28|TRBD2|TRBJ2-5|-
TGTGCCAGCAGGGGGAGAGGACTAGCGGGGGGAAGAGAGACCCAGTACTTC
CASRGRGLAGGRETQYF
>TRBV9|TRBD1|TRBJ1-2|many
TGTGCCAGCAGTACGGGACAGGGGGCCGCTGGCTACACCTTC
CASSTGQGAAGYTF
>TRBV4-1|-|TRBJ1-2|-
TGCGCCAGCAGCCGAGAAACAGGGAACGGAGGCTACACCTTC
CASSRETGNGGYTF
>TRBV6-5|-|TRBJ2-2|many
TGTGCCAGCAGGTCGGGTGGAGCCGGGGAGCTGTTTTTT
CASRSGGAGELFF
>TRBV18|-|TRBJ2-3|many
TGTGCCAGCAGCCCGGGCACAGATACGCAGTATTTT
CASSPGTDTQYF
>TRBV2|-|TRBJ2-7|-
TGTGCCAGCAGTGCGGGCCAATCCTACGAGCAGTACTTC
CASSAGQSYEQYF
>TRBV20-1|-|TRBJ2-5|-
TGCAGTGCTGATGACAGAAAGGGACAACAATTTCTCTGGGAGACCCAGTACTTC
CSADDRKGQQFLWETQYF
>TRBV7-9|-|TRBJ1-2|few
TGTGCCAGCAGCTTACTAGTGACTGGCTACACCTTC
CASSLLVTGYTF
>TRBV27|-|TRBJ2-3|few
TGTGCCAGCAGCCCCTTATTAACTACGAAAAGCACAGATACGCAGTATTTT
CASSPLLTTKSTDTQYF
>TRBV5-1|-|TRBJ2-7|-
TGCGCCAGCAGCTTGGGGCTGGTCGCATCCTACGAGCAGTACTTC
CASSLGLVASYEQYF
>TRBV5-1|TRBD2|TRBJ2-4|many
TGCGCCAGCAGGATGTCCGGGACTAGGGGAAACATTCAGTACTTC
CASRMSGTRGNIQYF
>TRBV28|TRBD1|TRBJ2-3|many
TGTGCCTGCCGGGACAGCCGCTTGACGCAGTATTTT
CACRDSRLTQYF
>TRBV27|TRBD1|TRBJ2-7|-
TGTGCCAGCCAGAGACAGGGACCCTACGAGCAGTACTTC
CASQRQGPYEQYF
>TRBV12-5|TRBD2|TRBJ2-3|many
TGTGCTAGTGGTTTGGGAGCGCGGGGGGGCACAGATACGCAGTATTTT
CASGLGARGGTDTQYF
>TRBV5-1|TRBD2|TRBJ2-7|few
TGCGCCAGCAGCCGTTCCTGGGGAGGGCTCTCCTACGAGCAGTACTTC
CASSRSWGGLSYEQYF
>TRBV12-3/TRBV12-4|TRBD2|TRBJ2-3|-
TGTGCCAGCAGAAAGACGGGAGGGCAGTATTTT
CASRKTGGQYF
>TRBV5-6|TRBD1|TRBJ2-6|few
TGTGCCAGCAGCTTACGGGACAGGGGGGACTCTGGGGCCAACGTCCTGACTTTC
CASSLRDRGDSGANVLTF
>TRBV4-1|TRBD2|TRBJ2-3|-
TGCGCCAGCAGCCAGACTAGCGGGGTCACAGATACGCAGTATTTT
CASSQTSGVTDTQYF
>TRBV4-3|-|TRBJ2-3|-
TGCGCCAGCAGCCAGGGAACGGGGGTGGCAGATACGCAGTATTTT
CASSQGTGVADTQYF
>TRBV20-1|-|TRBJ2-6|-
TGCAGTGCTAGGGGGGACCTTTCTGGGGCCAACGTCCTGACTTTC
CSARGDLSGANVLTF
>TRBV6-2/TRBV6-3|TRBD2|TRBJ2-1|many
TGTGCCAGCAGACGGACTAGCCGGGATGAGCAGTTCTTC
CASRRTSRDEQFF
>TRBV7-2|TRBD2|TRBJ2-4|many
TGTGCCAGCAGCTTAAACCGGGGGGGAATGAACATTCAGTACTTC
CASSLNRGGMNIQYF
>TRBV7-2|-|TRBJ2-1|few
TGTGCCAGCAGCTTGGGCCCCGGCTACTACAATGAGCAGTTCTTC
CASSLGPGYYNEQFF
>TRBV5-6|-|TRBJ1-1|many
TGTGCCAGCAGCGTACAGGGATGGGACACTGAAGCTTTCTTT
CASSVQGWDTEAFF
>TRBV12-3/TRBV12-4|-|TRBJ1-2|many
TGTGCCAGCAGTTGGTATGGGGGAGAAGGGGAAGGCTACACCTTC
CASSWYGGEGEGYTF
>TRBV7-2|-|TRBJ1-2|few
TGTGCCAGCAGCTTAAACAGTTTGGGAGGCTACACCTTC
CASSLNSLGGYTF
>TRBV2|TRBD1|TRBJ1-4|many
TGTGCCGTAACCGGGACAGCTAATGAAAAACTGTTTTTT
CAVTGTANEKLFF